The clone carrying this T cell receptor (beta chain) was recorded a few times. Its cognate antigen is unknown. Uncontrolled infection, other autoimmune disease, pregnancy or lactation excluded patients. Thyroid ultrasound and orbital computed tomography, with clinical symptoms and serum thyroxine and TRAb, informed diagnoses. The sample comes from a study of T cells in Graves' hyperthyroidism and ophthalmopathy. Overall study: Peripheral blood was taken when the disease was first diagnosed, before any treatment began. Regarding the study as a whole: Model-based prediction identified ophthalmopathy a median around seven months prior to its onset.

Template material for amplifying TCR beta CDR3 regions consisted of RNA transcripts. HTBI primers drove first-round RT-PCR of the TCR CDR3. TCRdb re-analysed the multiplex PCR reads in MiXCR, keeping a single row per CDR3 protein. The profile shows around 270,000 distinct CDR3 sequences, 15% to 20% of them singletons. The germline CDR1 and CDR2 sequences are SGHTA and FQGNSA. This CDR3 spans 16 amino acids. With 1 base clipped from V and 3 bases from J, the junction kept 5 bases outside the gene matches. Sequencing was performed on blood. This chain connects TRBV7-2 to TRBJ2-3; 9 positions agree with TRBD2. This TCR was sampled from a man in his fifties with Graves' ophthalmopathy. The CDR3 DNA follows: TGTGCCAGCAGCTTAGTCGGGACTAGCTTTACAGATACGCAGTATTTT. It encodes CASSLVGTSFTDTQYF.